The 31 T cell receptor beta chains reported below all come from one sample, sequenced in a study of blood T cell repertoires in COVID-19. Sequencing used immunoSEQ multiplex PCR; TCRdb keeps in-frame clones, though not all of them. The data hold fewer than 200,000 clones, with about 90% observed a single time. Sequencing input: peripheral blood. These receptors came from a man aged 30 to 39 with COVID-19, enrolled during active disease.

This chain uses TRBV10-3 with TRBJ1-1; 8 positions agree with TRBD1. CDR1 and CDR2 from the germline V gene are ENHRY and SYGVKD. J gave up 11 bases and V 3 bases, and 14 bases lay outside the gene matches. The CDR3 has 15 amino acids. The chain's CDR3 is CAISDFLSGGIRAFF. CDR3 bases: TGTGCCATCAGTGACTTCTTGTCAGGGGGCATTAGGGCTTTCTTT.

This clone has only a few counts. The chain couples TRBV24-1 to TRBJ2-1; D is undetermined. The ends were cut back, 4 bases at V and 12 bases at J, with 12 bases in the middle. This CDR3 is built from 12 residues. From germline, CDR1 is KGHDR and CDR2 SFDVKD. The CDR3 reads CATSDTLLGQFF. Written as DNA, the CDR3 is TGTGCCACCAGTGACACCTTACTCGGGCAGTTCTTC.

This chain joins TRBV5-6 and TRBJ2-5; 10 nucleotides align to TRBD2. Germline V CDR1 and CDR2: SGHDT, YYEEEE. The CDR3 has 16 amino acids. Trimming removed 1 base from V and 5 bases from J; junction bases left unmatched: 8. This CDR3 reads CASSLNSGRLQETQYF. CDR3 nucleotides: TGTGCCAGCAGCTTGAATAGCGGGAGGTTGCAGGAGACCCAGTACTTC. Looking up the rest from reference TRBV5-6 and TRBJ2-5 gives the full variable domain: DAGVTQSPTHLIKTRGQQVTLRCSPKSGHDTVSWYQQALGQGPQFIFQYYEEEERQRGNFPDRFSGHQFPNYSSELNVNALLLGDSALYLCASSLNSGRLQETQYFGPGTRLLVL.

V is TRBV19 and J is TRBJ2-6; TRBD2 matches 8 bases. Germline CDR1 is LNHDA and CDR2 is SQIVND (reference sequence). Germline trimming cut 3 bases from V and 1 base from J; bases unmatched to any gene: 11. There are 19 residues in the CDR3. The CDR3 spells CASSIRAGGGGSGANVLTF. CDR3 nucleotides: TGTGCCAGTAGTATTCGGGCGGGGGGAGGAGGGTCTGGGGCCAACGTCCTGACTTTC. The whole variable domain, remainder taken from reference TRBV19 and TRBJ2-6, is DGGITQSPKYLFRKEGQNVTLSCEQNLNHDAMYWYRQDPGQGLRLIYYSQIVNDFQKGDIAEGYSVSREKKESFPLTVTSAQKNPTAFYLCASSIRAGGGGSGANVLTFGAGSRLTVL.

The chain recombines TRBV2 with TRBJ1-1; D is unclear. Germline CDR1 and CDR2: SNHLY and FYNNEI. The CDR3 runs 13 residues. Trimming cost V 3 bases and J 4 bases, with 9 bases left between them. CDR3 in DNA: TGTGCCAGCAGTGACCCGGTCTCCACTGAAGCTTTCTTT. Its protein is CASSDPVSTEAFF.

This clone was detected only once. The J gene is TRBJ1-2, the V gene TRBV9; TRBD1 agrees at 7 bases. With V trimmed by 0 bases and J by 3 bases, 2 bases remained unmatched. Germline V gene lookup returns CDR1 SGDLS and CDR2 YYNGEE. The length of the CDR3 is 14 residues. CDR3 loop: CASSVGQGDYGYTF. The CDR3 region has the DNA TGTGCCAGCAGCGTAGGACAGGGTGACTATGGCTACACCTTC.

The V gene is TRBV29-1, the J gene TRBJ2-7, with 14 bases lining up with TRBD2. The CDR3 length is 14 residues. The V gene end was trimmed by 7 bases and the J gene end by 1 base; junction bases not matched to a gene: 3. From germline, CDR1 is SQVTM and CDR2 ANQGSEA. Here the CDR3 DNA reads TGCAGCGCCCGGACTAGCGGGAGGTCCTACGAGCAGTACTTC. Translated: CSARTSGRSYEQYF.

The CDR3 here is CASSPGGTYNEQFF. CDR3 nucleotide sequence: TGTGCCAGTAGTCCGGGGGGGACTTACAATGAGCAGTTCTTC. The chain carries TRBV19 and TRBJ2-1; 8 nucleotides line up with TRBD2. In germline, CDR1 is LNHDA, CDR2 SQIVND (reference sequence). CDR3 size: 14 residues. J gave up 4 bases and V 5 bases, and 4 bases lay outside the gene matches.

The chain combines TRBV5-4 with TRBJ2-1, with 10 positions matching TRBD2. With V trimmed by 4 bases and J by 3 bases, 7 bases remained unmatched. The length of the CDR3 is 16 residues. CDR1 SGHNT and CDR2 YYREEE come from the germline V gene (reference sequence). CDR3 DNA sequence: TGTGCCAGCAGCCGGGCTCTAGCGGGGGACTACAATGAGCAGTTCTTC. Protein product: CASSRALAGDYNEQFF.

The genes are TRBV27 and TRBJ2-3; maybe TRBD2 (6 bases). Trimming took off 3 bases at V and 6 bases at J, with 13 bases between the two ends. CDR3 length: 14 residues. Germline assignment: CDR1 MNHEY and CDR2 SMNVEV (reference sequence). The CDR3 DNA reads TGTGCCAGCAGTTTCCGGGAGCTGACGGATACGCAGTATTTT. Translation: CASSFRELTDTQYF.

For the CDR3, the DNA is TGTGCCAGCAGCGTACTAGCGGATAGCCTCTACGAGCAGTACTTC. This sequence encodes CASSVLADSLYEQYF. The chain recombines TRBV9 with TRBJ2-7, with TRBD2 matching over 7 bases. The CDR3 spans 15 residues. Trimming took 1 base from V and 3 from J; bases not matched to a gene: 7. Germline V gene lookup returns CDR1 SGDLS and CDR2 YYNGEE. The full variable domain, rest sourced from reference TRBV9 and TRBJ2-7, is DSGVTQTPKHLITATGQRVTLRCSPRSGDLSVYWYQQSLDQGLQFLIQYYNGEERAKGNILERFSAQQFPDLHSELNLSSLELGDSALYFCASSVLADSLYEQYFGPGTRLTVT.

The chain links TRBV5-4 to TRBJ2-7; 8 bases are a match to TRBD1. The CDR3 consists of 16 residues. V shed 2 bases, J shed 0 bases, and the junction held 7 bases outside the gene matches. Germline V lookup: CDR1 SGHNT, CDR2 YYREEE (reference sequence). In nucleotides, the CDR3 is TGTGCCAGCAGCTTCGGACAGGGAGGTTTCTCCTACGAGCAGTACTTC. The encoded protein is CASSFGQGGFSYEQYF.

This chain joins TRBV18 and TRBJ1-1, with 10 nucleotides matching TRBD1. Germline V CDR1 and CDR2: KGHSH, LQKENI. V trimming: 3 bases; J trimming: 3 bases; junction bases outside the gene matches: 4. This CDR3 is built from 15 residues. The CDR3 spells CASSPTGGADTEAFF. The DNA for the CDR3 is TGTGCCAGCTCACCGACAGGGGGCGCGGACACTGAAGCTTTCTTT. The full variable domain, with the rest looked up from reference TRBV18 and TRBJ1-1, is NAGVMQNPRHLVRRRGQEARLRCSPMKGHSHVYWYRQLPEEGLKFMVYLQKENIIDESGMPKERFSAEFPKEGPSILRIQQVVRGDSAAYFCASSPTGGADTEAFFGQGTRLTVV.

The genes are TRBV10-3 and TRBJ2-1; 9 bases match TRBD1. After removal of 0 bases from V and 10 bases from J, the junction contained 10 bases not matched to a gene. This CDR3 is built from 16 residues. Germline V gives CDR1 ENHRY, CDR2 SYGVKD. The chain's CDR3 is CAISESLGTGKSEQFF. The CDR3 nucleotides are TGTGCCATCAGTGAGTCCCTAGGGACAGGGAAAAGCGAGCAGTTCTTC.

This clone has just a few counts. J is TRBJ2-7 and V is TRBV5-4, with D tentatively TRBD1 (6 bases). This CDR3 comprises 13 residues. The V end was cut by 1 base, the J end by 2 bases, with 7 bases between. Germline V gene sequence: CDR1 SGHNT, CDR2 YYREEE (reference sequence). The DNA of the CDR3 is TGTGCCAGCAGCTTGCCAGGGGCCTACGAGCAGTACTTC. Its translation is CASSLPGAYEQYF.

The chain's CDR3 is CASSPGQGFEKLFF. The CDR3 DNA sequence: TGTGCCAGCAGCCCGGGACAGGGGTTTGAAAAACTGTTTTTT. The chain recombines TRBV7-8 with TRBJ1-4, with TRBD1 identical over 10 bases. Germline-derived CDR1 and CDR2 are SGHVS and FQNEAQ. There are 14 residues in the CDR3. Losses at the gene ends were 5 bases for V and 7 bases for J; bases not matched to a gene: 4.

V usage is TRBV29-1 and J usage is TRBJ1-1; no firm D call. The CDR3 is 13 amino acids. Trimming took off 7 bases at V and 1 base at J, with 13 bases between the two ends. Looked up from germline, CDR1 is SQVTM and CDR2 is ANQGSEA. The CDR3 DNA follows: TGCAGCGGGAGATCGCGGCCGAACACTGAAGCTTTCTTT. Translation gives CSGRSRPNTEAFF.

This chain connects TRBV4-1 to TRBJ1-2; a weak D match, TRBD1 (5 bases). Germline V gives CDR1 MGHRA, CDR2 YSYEKL. V was shortened by 4 bases and J by 6 bases, with 15 bases between the two germline ends. The CDR3 consists of 14 residues. CDR3 nucleotide sequence: TGCGCCAGCAGCCCCCGGGGGGAGGGCCATGGCTACACCTTC. This encodes CASSPRGEGHGYTF.

This sequence joins TRBV7-9 and TRBJ2-7; possibly TRBD2 for D (6 bases). The CDR3 sequence is 16 residues long. V lost 5 bases, J lost 2 bases, and 19 bases lay in between. Germline V lookup: CDR1 SEHNR, CDR2 FQNEAQ (reference sequence). CDR3 sequence: CASSGNGGTETYEQYF. DNA of the CDR3: TGTGCCAGCAGCGGAAACGGCGGGACGGAGACCTACGAGCAGTACTTC.

In this sample, this clone turned up a few times. This sequence joins TRBV14 and TRBJ2-1, with a weak D call TRBD2 (6 bases). Germline loops: CDR1 SGHDN, CDR2 FVKESK. The CDR3 spans 15 residues. V was trimmed by 1 base and J by 6 bases, leaving 13 bases between them. As DNA, the CDR3 is TGTGCCAGCAGCCAAGGATGGCCCGGGAGCAATGAGCAGTTCTTC. It specifies CASSQGWPGSNEQFF.

The J gene is TRBJ2-3, the V gene TRBV10-3, with TRBD1 matching over 10 bases. Germline values: CDR1 ENHRY, CDR2 SYGVKD. The V and J ends lost 6 bases and 5 bases, in that order; junction bases with no gene match: 8. The CDR3 runs to 15 residues. The CDR3 spells CAISKTGGGGDTQYF. For the CDR3, the DNA is TGTGCCATCAGCAAGACAGGGGGCGGTGGAGATACGCAGTATTTT.

The chain links TRBV6-5 to TRBJ2-5; the match to TRBD2 covers 12 bases. Germline CDR1 reads MNHEY; CDR2 reads SVGAGI. CDR3 length equals 15 residues. The junction had 4 bases not matched to a gene; V was cut back by 7 bases and J by 1 base. CDR3 sequence (DNA): TGTGCCAGCACCAGGACTAGCGGGGCCCAAGAGACCCAGTACTTC. It is translated as CASTRTSGAQETQYF.

The rearrangement uses TRBV27 and TRBJ2-5; D ambiguous. The CDR3 sequence is 12 residues long. The germline V gene has CDR1 MNHEY and CDR2 SMNVEV (reference sequence). Deletions cut 5 bases from V and 0 bases from J, with 4 bases between. Here the CDR3 reads CASSPNQETQYF. DNA for the CDR3: TGTGCCAGCAGTCCAAACCAAGAGACCCAGTACTTC.

This rearrangement joins TRBV27 to TRBJ1-2; possibly TRBD1 for D (6 bases). Germline-derived CDR1 and CDR2 are MNHEY and SMNVEV (reference sequence). Trimming took 2 bases from V and 4 from J, leaving 20 bases between them. There are 17 residues in the CDR3. For the CDR3, the DNA is TGTGCCAGCAGTTTACTGGCAGGGGATTTGCTTTTCTATGGCTACACCTTC. Amino acids: CASSLLAGDLLFYGYTF.

The V and J genes are TRBV15 and TRBJ2-7; 7 nucleotides align to TRBD2. Germline V gives CDR1 LNHNV, CDR2 YYDKDF (reference sequence). Germline trimming cut 3 bases from V and 2 bases from J; bases unmatched to any gene: 7. The CDR3 has 15 residues. CDR3 DNA sequence: TGTGCCACCAGCAGGGGGGGGATTTCCCCCTACGAGCAGTACTTC. This sequence encodes CATSRGGISPYEQYF.

The chain couples TRBV6-5 to TRBJ2-1; 9 nucleotides align to TRBD2. This CDR3 region has 16 residues. Per the germline V gene, CDR1 is MNHEY and CDR2 is SVGAGI. J lost 3 bases, V lost 4 bases, and 7 bases had no gene match. CDR3 residues: CASSSLTSGVYNEQFF. CDR3 DNA sequence: TGTGCCAGCAGTTCCTTGACTAGCGGAGTCTACAATGAGCAGTTCTTC.

This clone was seen just once. V and J are TRBV7-2 and TRBJ2-1, with a weak D call TRBD2 (7 bases). The CDR3 is 15 amino acids. V lost 5 bases and J 8 bases, leaving 19 bases between the germline ends. Germline CDR1 SGHTA, CDR2 FQGNSA. The DNA of the CDR3 is TGTGCCAGCAGCCCCAGGGGCGGGAGAGTAGATGAGCAGTTCTTC. Translating it yields CASSPRGGRVDEQFF.

This chain links TRBV7-2 with TRBJ2-1; perhaps TRBD1 as D (5 bases). The germline V and J ends were trimmed by 6 bases and 1 base, with 16 bases remaining between them. The CDR3 has 16 amino acids. CDR1 and CDR2 (germline): SGHTA, FQGNSA. The CDR3 nucleotides are TGTGCCAGCAGGACCCCCCGCGGACAATCCTACAATGAGCAGTTCTTC. Protein: CASRTPRGQSYNEQFF.

V and J are TRBV5-8 and TRBJ2-3; D is unresolved. Trimming stripped 1 base from V and 0 bases from J, with 12 bases between. This CDR3 contains 16 residues. Germline V gene sequence: CDR1 SGHTS, CDR2 YDEGEE. Here the CDR3 DNA reads TGTGCCAGCAGCTTGTTAGAGAACCCGAGCACAGATACGCAGTATTTT. Translating gives CASSLLENPSTDTQYF.

This clone was counted a few times. This sequence joins TRBV4-1 and TRBJ2-2; TRBD2 matches 12 bases. With 3 bases clipped from V and 0 bases from J, the junction kept 5 bases outside the gene matches. This CDR3 contains 18 residues. Germline-derived CDR1 and CDR2 are MGHRA and YSYEKL. CDR3 loop: CASSQPSGRATNTGELFF. CDR3 nucleotide sequence: TGCGCCAGCAGCCAGCCTAGCGGGAGGGCCACGAACACCGGGGAGCTGTTTTTT.

This sequence joins TRBV5-6 and TRBJ1-5; maybe TRBD1 (6 bases). Per the germline V gene, CDR1 is SGHDT and CDR2 is YYEEEE. Trimming left V 2 bases short and J 4 bases short, with 10 bases between. CDR3 length: 14 residues. The CDR3: CASSFGRGNQPQHF. The CDR3 bases are TGTGCCAGCAGCTTTGGAAGGGGGAATCAGCCCCAGCATTTT.